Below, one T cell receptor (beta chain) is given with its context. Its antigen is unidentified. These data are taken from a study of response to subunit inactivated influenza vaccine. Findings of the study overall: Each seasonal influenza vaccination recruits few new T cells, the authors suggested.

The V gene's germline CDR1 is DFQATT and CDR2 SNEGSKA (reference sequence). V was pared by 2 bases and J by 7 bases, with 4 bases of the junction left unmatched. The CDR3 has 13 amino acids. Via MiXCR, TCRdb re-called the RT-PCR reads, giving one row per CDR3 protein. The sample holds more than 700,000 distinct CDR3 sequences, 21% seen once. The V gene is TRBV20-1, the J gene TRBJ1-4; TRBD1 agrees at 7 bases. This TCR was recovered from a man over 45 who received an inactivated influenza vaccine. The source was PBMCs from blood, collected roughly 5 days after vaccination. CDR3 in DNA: TGCAGTGCTAGAAGAACAGGGGCTGAAAAACTGTTTTTT. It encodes CSARRTGAEKLFF.